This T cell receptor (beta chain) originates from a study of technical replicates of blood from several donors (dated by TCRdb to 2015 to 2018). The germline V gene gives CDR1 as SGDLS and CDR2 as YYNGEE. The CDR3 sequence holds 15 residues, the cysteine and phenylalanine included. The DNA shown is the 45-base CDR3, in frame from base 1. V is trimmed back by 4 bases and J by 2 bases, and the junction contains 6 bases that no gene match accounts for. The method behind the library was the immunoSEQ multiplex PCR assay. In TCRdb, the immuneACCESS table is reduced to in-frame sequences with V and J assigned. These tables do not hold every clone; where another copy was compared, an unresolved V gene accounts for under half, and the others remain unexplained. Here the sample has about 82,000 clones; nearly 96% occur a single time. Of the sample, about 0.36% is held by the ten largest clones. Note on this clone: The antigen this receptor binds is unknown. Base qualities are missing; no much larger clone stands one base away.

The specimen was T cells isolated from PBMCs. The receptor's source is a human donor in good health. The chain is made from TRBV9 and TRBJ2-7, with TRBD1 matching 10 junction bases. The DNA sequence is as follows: TGTGCCAGCAGCACCGGGACAGGGGTTGCCTACGAGCAGTACTTC. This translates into CASSTGTGVAYEQYF.